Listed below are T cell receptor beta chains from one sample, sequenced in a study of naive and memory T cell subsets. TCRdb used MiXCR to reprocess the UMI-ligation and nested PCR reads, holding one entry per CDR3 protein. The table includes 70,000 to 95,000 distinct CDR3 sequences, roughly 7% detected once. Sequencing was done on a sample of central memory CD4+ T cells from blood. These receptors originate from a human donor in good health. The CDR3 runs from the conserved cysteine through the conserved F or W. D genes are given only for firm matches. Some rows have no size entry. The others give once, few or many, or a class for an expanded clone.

CSARFGTDHEQYF | TGCAGTGCTAGGTTCGGAACAGACCACGAGCAGTACTTC | many | TRBJ2-7 | TRBV20-1 | NA
CASSFETDNEQFF | TGTGCCAGCAGCTTTGAGACGGACAATGAGCAGTTCTTC | few | TRBJ2-1 | TRBV7-9 | NA
CASSSRNSGGAFKETQYF | TGTGCCAGCAGCTCCCGTAATAGCGGGGGGGCCTTTAAAGAGACCCAGTACTTC | NA | TRBJ2-5 | TRBV7-9 | TRBD2
CASSQLGTANTEAFF | TGTGCCAGCAGCCAGCTCGGGACAGCGAACACTGAAGCTTTCTTT | few | TRBJ1-1 | TRBV4-2 | TRBD1
CASRQRASGGWAYNEQFF | TGTGCCAGCAGACAAAGGGCTAGCGGGGGGTGGGCCTACAATGAGCAGTTCTTC | many | TRBJ2-1 | TRBV28 | TRBD2
CASSAQGPLSNQPQHF | TGTGCCAGTTCAGCGCAGGGGCCCCTTAGCAATCAGCCCCAGCATTTT | many | TRBJ1-5 | TRBV6-2/TRBV6-3 | NA
CASSPPGTGGYEQYF | TGTGCCAGCAGTCCCCCCGGGACAGGCGGCTACGAGCAGTACTTC | NA | TRBJ2-7 | TRBV28 | TRBD1
CASSAMPQTSGRRGEQFF | TGTGCCAGCAGCGCGATGCCCCAGACTAGCGGGAGACGAGGTGAGCAGTTCTTC | few | TRBJ2-1 | TRBV6-2/TRBV6-3 | TRBD2
CADRRDRSNQPQHF | TGTGCCGACCGGCGGGACAGAAGCAATCAGCCCCAGCATTTT | many | TRBJ1-5 | TRBV11-1 | TRBD1
CSAREARITDTQYF | TGCAGTGCTAGGGAGGCGCGAATCACAGATACGCAGTATTTT | NA | TRBJ2-3 | TRBV20-1 | NA
CASSPPLGGGADTQYF | TGTGCCAGCAGCCCTCCTTTGGGAGGAGGGGCAGATACGCAGTATTTT | few | TRBJ2-3 | TRBV5-4 | NA
CSARENREWETQYF | TGCAGTGCTAGAGAAAACAGGGAGTGGGAGACCCAGTACTTC | many | TRBJ2-5 | TRBV20-1 | NA
CASSPRQGGTSDNYEQYF | TGTGCCAGCAGTCCACGACAGGGGGGGACTAGCGATAACTACGAGCAGTACTTC | many | TRBJ2-7 | TRBV27 | NA
CASADSLYGYTF | TGTGCCAGTGCAGACAGTCTCTATGGCTACACCTTC | many | TRBJ1-2 | TRBV28 | NA
CASSLGVNLGDGYTF | TGCGCCAGCAGCTTGGGGGTAAACCTGGGAGACGGCTACACCTTC | many | TRBJ1-2 | TRBV5-1 | NA
CASSQSRVTFF | TGCGCCAGCAGCCAATCGCGCGTTACTTTCTTT | few | TRBJ1-1 | TRBV4-3 | NA
CAISESGLHTGELFF | TGTGCCATCAGTGAGTCGGGACTGCACACCGGGGAGCTGTTTTTT | NA | TRBJ2-2 | TRBV10-3 | NA
CASGTTSGSTDTQYF | TGTGCCAGCGGAACGACTAGCGGTAGCACAGATACGCAGTATTTT | many | TRBJ2-3 | TRBV7-9 | TRBD2
CSARGTPGLMASYNEQFF | TGCAGTGCTAGAGGGACCCCAGGACTTATGGCGTCTTACAATGAGCAGTTCTTC | many | TRBJ2-1 | TRBV20-1 | NA
CATSDATKNLNEQFF | TGTGCCACCAGTGACGCCACTAAGAACTTAAATGAGCAGTTCTTC | NA | TRBJ2-1 | TRBV24-1 | NA
CASSLGGSNQPQHF | TGTGCCAGCAGCTTGGGCGGCTCCAATCAGCCCCAGCATTTT | many | TRBJ1-5 | TRBV5-5 | NA
CAWSAREWGSYEQFF | TGTGCCTGGAGTGCGAGGGAGTGGGGCTCCTACGAGCAGTTCTTC | NA | TRBJ2-1 | TRBV30 | NA
CSARADGRDYNEQFF | TGCAGTGCTAGGGCCGATGGGAGGGACTACAATGAGCAGTTCTTC | many | TRBJ2-1 | TRBV20-1 | TRBD2
CASTSSGGDVSGYTF | TGTGCCAGCACCTCCTCTGGAGGGGACGTCAGTGGCTACACCTTC | many | TRBJ1-2 | TRBV7-8 | NA
CASSLQSNQPQHF | TGTGCCAGCAGCTTACAGAGCAATCAGCCCCAGCATTTT | many | TRBJ1-5 | TRBV7-2 | NA
CAWRVGSANSPLHF | TGTGCCTGGAGAGTAGGCAGCGCGAATTCACCCCTCCACTTT | many | TRBJ1-6 | TRBV30 | NA
CASSLEGPRGYTF | TGTGCCAGCAGCTTAGAAGGTCCGCGCGGCTACACCTTC | many | TRBJ1-2 | TRBV7-8 | NA
CAISERLAGGEQYF | TGTGCCATCAGTGAGAGACTAGCGGGGGGCGAGCAGTACTTC | few | TRBJ2-7 | TRBV10-3 | TRBD2
CASSYSTGELFF | TGTGCCAGCAGCTACTCGACCGGGGAGCTGTTTTTT | few | TRBJ2-2 | TRBV7-2 | NA
CASSFGATPGLAVRAGELFF | TGTGCCAGCAGCTTTGGGGCCACACCGGGACTAGCGGTGAGGGCCGGGGAGCTGTTTTTT | few | TRBJ2-2 | TRBV7-2 | TRBD2
CSATGPVPNTGELFF | TGCAGTGCTACAGGACCAGTACCGAACACCGGGGAGCTGTTTTTT | few | TRBJ2-2 | TRBV20-1 | NA
CASSLLGTGVNTEAFF | TGTGCCAGCAGCTTGTTGGGGACAGGGGTAAACACTGAAGCTTTCTTT | NA | TRBJ1-1 | TRBV5-6 | TRBD1
CASSLAVLQPQHF | TGTGCCAGCAGCTTAGCAGTTCTTCAGCCCCAGCATTTT | few | TRBJ1-5 | TRBV7-9 | NA
CASSVSGRGADTQYF | TGTGCCAGCAGCGTTAGCGGGAGAGGAGCAGATACGCAGTATTTT | many | TRBJ2-3 | TRBV5-4 | TRBD2
CASSLSRGSETQYF | TGTGCCAGCAGCTTGTCGCGGGGTTCGGAGACCCAGTACTTC | many | TRBJ2-5 | TRBV7-2 | NA
CASRYMIKWAPKNIQYF | TGTGCCAGCAGATACATGATTAAGTGGGCCCCCAAAAACATTCAGTACTTC | many | TRBJ2-4 | TRBV28 | NA
CASRTDSSGNTIYF | TGTGCCAGCAGGACAGACTCCTCTGGAAACACCATATATTTT | many | TRBJ1-3 | TRBV6-6 | NA
CASSHRDRRRTNYGYTF | TGTGCCAGCAGCCACCGGGACAGGAGGCGAACTAACTATGGCTACACCTTC | many | TRBJ1-2 | TRBV14 | TRBD1
CASSPYPVTEAFF | TGTGCCAGCAGCCCCTATCCGGTCACTGAAGCTTTCTTT | many | TRBJ1-1 | TRBV11-2 | NA
CASSLPGGQDTQYF | TGTGCCAGCAGTCTGCCTGGGGGACAAGATACGCAGTATTTT | few | TRBJ2-3 | TRBV28 | NA
CASSLTGKSGANVLTF | TGTGCCAGCAGCTTGACAGGGAAATCTGGGGCCAACGTCCTGACTTTC | many | TRBJ2-6 | TRBV28 | TRBD1
CAISASTGVYNEQFF | TGTGCCATCAGTGCGTCGACAGGGGTTTACAATGAGCAGTTCTTC | NA | TRBJ2-1 | TRBV10-3 | TRBD1
CASSLSGLEGYTF | TGTGCCAGCAGCTTATCCGGGTTGGAGGGCTACACCTTC | NA | TRBJ1-2 | TRBV7-8 | NA
CASSSQRGQETQYF | TGTGCCAGCAGTAGCCAGCGGGGACAAGAGACCCAGTACTTC | NA | TRBJ2-5 | TRBV2 | TRBD2
CASSLSDHYGYTF | TGCGCCAGCAGCTTGTCAGATCACTATGGCTACACCTTC | few | TRBJ1-2 | TRBV5-1 | NA